This T cell receptor beta chain appears in the sequencing data of a study of metastatic and nonmetastatic thyroid tumors. TCRdb reanalyzed the PCR reads with MiXCR. The table has approximately 23,000 clones, about 23% seen once. Trimming removed 2 bases at V and 4 bases at J, with 9 bases between. CDR3 length equals 14 residues. Germline assignment: CDR1 MNHEY and CDR2 SMNVEV (reference sequence). Every patient underwent thyroid surgery untreated. On this clone: The antigen remains unidentified.

Study-level points and caveats: Relative to benign nodules, malignant thyroid tumors were reportedly characterized by significantly elevated TCR beta diversity in blood and tumor.

Sequencing used blood. The receptor's source is a male donor with papillary thyroid cancer or a benign thyroid nodule (not recorded which). Some clones in this sample may be carry-over from other donors' samples. The J gene is TRBJ1-3, the V gene TRBV27; the D is unclear. This chain's CDR3 is CASSLHARGNTIYF. DNA for the CDR3: TGTGCCAGCAGTTTACACGCCCGCGGAAACACCATATATTTT.